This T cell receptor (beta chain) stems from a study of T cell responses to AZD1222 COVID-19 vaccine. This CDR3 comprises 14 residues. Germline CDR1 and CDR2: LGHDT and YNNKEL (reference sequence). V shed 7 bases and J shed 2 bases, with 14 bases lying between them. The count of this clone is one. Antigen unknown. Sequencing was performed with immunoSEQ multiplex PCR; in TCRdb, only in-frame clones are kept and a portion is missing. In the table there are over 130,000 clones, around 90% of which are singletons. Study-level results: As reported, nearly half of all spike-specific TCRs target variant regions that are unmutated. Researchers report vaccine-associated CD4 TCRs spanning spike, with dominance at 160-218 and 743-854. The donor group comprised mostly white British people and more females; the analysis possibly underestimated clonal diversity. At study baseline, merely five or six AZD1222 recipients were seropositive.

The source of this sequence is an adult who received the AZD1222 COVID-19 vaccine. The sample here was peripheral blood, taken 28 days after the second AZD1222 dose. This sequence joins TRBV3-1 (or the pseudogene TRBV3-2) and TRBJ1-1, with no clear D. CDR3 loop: CASTSDRRNTEAFF. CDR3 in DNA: TGTGCCAGCACTTCGGACCGGCGAAACACTGAAGCTTTCTTT.